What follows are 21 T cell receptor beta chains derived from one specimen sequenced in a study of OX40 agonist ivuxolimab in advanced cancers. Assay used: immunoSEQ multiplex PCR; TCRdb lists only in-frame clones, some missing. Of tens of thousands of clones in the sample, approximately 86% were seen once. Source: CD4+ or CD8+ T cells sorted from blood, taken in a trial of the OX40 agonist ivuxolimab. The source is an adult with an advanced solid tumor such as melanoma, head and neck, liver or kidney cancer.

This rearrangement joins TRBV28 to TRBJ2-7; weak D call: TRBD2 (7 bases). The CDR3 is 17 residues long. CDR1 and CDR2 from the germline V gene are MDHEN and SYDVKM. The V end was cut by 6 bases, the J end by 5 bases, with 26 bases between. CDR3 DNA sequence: TGTGCCAGCAGCGCTCGCGACTGGGCGGGGGCAAAGGACGAGCAGTACGTC. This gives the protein CASSARDWAGAKDEQYV.

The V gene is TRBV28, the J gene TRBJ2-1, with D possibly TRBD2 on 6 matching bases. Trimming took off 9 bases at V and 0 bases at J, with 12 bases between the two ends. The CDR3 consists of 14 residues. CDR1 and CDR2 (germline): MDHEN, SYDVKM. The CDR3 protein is CASGGSHSYNEQFF. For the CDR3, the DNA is TGTGCCAGTGGAGGGTCCCACTCCTACAATGAGCAGTTCTTC.

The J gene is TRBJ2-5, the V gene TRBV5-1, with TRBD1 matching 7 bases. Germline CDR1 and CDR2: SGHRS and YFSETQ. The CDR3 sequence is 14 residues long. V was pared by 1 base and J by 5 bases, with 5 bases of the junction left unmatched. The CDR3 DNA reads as TGCGCCAGCAGCTTGTGGGACAGTCAGGAGACCCAGTACTTC. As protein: CASSLWDSQETQYF.

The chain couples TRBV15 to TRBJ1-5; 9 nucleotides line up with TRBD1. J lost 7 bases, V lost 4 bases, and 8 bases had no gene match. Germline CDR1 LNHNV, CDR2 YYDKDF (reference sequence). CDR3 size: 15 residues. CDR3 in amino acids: CATSMDRGVWQPQHF. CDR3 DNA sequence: TGTGCCACCAGCATGGACAGGGGAGTTTGGCAGCCCCAGCATTTT.

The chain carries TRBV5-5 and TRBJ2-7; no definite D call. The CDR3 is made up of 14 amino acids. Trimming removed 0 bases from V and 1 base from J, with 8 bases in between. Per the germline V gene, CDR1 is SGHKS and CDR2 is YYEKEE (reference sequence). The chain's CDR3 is CASSLAQRSYEQYF. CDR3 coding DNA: TGTGCCAGCAGCTTGGCTCAGAGGTCCTACGAGCAGTACTTC.

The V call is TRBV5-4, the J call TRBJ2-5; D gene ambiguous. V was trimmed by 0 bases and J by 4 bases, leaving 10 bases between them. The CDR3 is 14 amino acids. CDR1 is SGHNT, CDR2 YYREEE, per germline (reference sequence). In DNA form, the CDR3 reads TGTGCCAGCAGCTTGGGGCTGGCCCCAGAGACCCAGTACTTC. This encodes CASSLGLAPETQYF.

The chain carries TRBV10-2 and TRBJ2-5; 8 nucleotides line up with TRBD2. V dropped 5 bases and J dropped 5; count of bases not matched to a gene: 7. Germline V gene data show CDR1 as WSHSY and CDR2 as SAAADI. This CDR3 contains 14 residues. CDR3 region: CASSHSGGGETQYF. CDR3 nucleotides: TGCGCCAGCAGTCACAGCGGGGGTGGGGAGACCCAGTACTTC.

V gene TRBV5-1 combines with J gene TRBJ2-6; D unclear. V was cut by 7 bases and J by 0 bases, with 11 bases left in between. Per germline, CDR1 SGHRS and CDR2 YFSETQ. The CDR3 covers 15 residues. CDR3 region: CASSRGSSGANVLTF. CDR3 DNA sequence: TGCGCCAGCTCCCGAGGCAGCTCTGGGGCCAACGTCCTGACTTTC.

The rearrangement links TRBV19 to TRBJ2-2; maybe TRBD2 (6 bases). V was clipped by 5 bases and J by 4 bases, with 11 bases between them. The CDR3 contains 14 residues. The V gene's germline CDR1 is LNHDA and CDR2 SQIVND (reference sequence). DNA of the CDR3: TGTGCCAGTAGTGGGCAGGGAGGCACCGGGGAGCTGTTTTTT. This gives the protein CASSGQGGTGELFF. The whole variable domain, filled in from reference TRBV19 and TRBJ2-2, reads DGGITQSPKYLFRKEGQNVTLSCEQNLNHDAMYWYRQDPGQGLRLIYYSQIVNDFQKGDIAEGYSVSREKKESFPLTVTSAQKNPTAFYLCASSGQGGTGELFFGEGSRLTVL.

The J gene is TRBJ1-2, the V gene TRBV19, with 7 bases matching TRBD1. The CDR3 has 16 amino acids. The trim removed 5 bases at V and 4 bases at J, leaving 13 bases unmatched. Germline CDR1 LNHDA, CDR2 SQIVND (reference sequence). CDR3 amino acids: CASSRTDRDFGYGYTF. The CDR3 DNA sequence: TGTGCCAGTAGTCGAACCGACAGGGACTTTGGCTATGGCTACACCTTC.

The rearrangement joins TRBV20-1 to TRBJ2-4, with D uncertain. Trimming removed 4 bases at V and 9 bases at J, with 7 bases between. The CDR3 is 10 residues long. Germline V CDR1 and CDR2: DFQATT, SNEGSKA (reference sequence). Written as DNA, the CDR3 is TGCAGTGCTACTGAAGGCATTCAGTACTTC. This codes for CSATEGIQYF.

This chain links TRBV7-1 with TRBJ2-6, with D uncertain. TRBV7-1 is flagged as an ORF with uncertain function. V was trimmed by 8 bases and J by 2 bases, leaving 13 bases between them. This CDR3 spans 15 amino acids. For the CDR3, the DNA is TGTGCCAGCTGGGCAGGTTCTACTGGGGCCAACGTCCTGACTTTC. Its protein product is CASWAGSTGANVLTF.

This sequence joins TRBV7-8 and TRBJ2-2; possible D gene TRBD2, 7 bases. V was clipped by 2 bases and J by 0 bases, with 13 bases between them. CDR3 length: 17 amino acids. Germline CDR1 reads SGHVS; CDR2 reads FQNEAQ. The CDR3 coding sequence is TGTGCCAGCAGCTTATTGTCGGGGGGCTCGAACACCGGGGAGCTGTTTTTT. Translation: CASSLLSGGSNTGELFF.

The CDR3 sequence is CASSLDEGFYEQYV. The CDR3 bases are TGTGCCAGCAGCTTGGATGAGGGGTTCTACGAGCAGTACGTC. The rearrangement links TRBV5-4 to TRBJ2-7; D may correspond to TRBD1 or TRBD2 (5 bases each). V lost 0 bases and J 3 bases, leaving 10 bases between the germline ends. This CDR3 contains 14 residues. Germline lookup yields CDR1 SGHNT and CDR2 YYREEE (reference sequence).

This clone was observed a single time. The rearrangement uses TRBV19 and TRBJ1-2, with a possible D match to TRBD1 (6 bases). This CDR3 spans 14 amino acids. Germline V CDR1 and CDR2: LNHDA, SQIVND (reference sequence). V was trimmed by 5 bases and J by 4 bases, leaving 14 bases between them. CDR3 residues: CASSFQGMPYGYTF. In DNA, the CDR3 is TGTGCCAGTAGTTTTCAGGGGATGCCCTATGGCTACACCTTC.

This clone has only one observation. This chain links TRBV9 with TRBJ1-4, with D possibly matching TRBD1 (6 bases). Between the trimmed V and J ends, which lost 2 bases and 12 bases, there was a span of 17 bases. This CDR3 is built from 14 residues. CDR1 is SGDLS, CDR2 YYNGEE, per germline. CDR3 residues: CASSVELQGLQLFF. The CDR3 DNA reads TGTGCCAGCAGCGTGGAATTACAGGGCTTACAACTGTTTTTT. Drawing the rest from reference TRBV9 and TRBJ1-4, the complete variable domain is DSGVTQTPKHLITATGQRVTLRCSPRSGDLSVYWYQQSLDQGLQFLIQYYNGEERAKGNILERFSAQQFPDLHSELNLSSLELGDSALYFCASSVELQGLQLFFGSGTQLSVL.

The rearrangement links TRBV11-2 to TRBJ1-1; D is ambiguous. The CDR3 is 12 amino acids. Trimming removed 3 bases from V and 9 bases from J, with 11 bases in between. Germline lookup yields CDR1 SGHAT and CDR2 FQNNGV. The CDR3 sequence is CASSLNGRKAFF. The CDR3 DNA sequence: TGTGCCAGCAGCTTGAACGGACGGAAAGCTTTCTTT.

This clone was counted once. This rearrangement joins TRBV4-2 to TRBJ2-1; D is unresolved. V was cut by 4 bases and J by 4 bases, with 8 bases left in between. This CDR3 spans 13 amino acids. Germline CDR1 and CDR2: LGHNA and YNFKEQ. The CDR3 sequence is CASSLSQYNEQFF. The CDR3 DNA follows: TGTGCCAGCAGCCTTAGTCAGTACAATGAGCAGTTCTTC.

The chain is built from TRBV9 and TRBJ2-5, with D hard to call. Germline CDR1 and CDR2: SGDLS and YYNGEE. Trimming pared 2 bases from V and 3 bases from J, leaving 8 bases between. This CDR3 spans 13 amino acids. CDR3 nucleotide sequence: TGTGCCAGCAGCGTGAACCCCGAAGAGACCCAGTACTTC. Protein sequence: CASSVNPEETQYF.

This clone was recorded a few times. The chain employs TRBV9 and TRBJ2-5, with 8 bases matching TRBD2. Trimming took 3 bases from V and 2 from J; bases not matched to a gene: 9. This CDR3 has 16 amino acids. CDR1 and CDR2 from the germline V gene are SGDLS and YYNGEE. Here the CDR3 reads CASSATAGDRQETQYF. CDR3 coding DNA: TGTGCCAGCAGCGCCACAGCGGGGGACCGTCAAGAGACCCAGTACTTC.

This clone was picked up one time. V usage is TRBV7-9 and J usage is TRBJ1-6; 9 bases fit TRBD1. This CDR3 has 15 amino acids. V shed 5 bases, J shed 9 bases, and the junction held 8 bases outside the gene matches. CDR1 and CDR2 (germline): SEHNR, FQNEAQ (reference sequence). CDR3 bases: TGTGCCAGCAGCCCTGGACAGGGGAAGGGTTCACCCCTCCACTTT. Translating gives CASSPGQGKGSPLHF.